A single sample gave rise to the 13 T cell receptor beta chains below, sequenced in a study of cytomegalovirus exposure and HLA in healthy donors. PCR involved 60 Vbeta and 13 Jbeta primers. Sequencing used immunoSEQ multiplex PCR; TCRdb keeps in-frame clones, though not all of them. Found here are 100,000 to 150,000 clones, approximately 82% of them singletons; the top ten hold roughly 20%. The material sequenced was PBMCs. All receptors come from a man aged 18 to 30 in good health and CMV-seropositive.

The V call is TRBV6-5, the J call TRBJ2-2, with a possible D match to TRBD2 (6 bases). CDR1 and CDR2 from the germline V gene are MNHEY and SVGAGI. Trimming removed 5 bases from V and 5 bases from J, with 12 bases in between. The CDR3 runs 14 residues. CDR3 in DNA: TGTGCCAGCAGTACGGGGGTACGGACCGGGGAGCTGTTTTTT. Amino acid sequence: CASSTGVRTGELFF.

This clone was seen once. The rearrangement joins TRBV27 to TRBJ2-1; D may be TRBD2 (5 bases). Germline assignment: CDR1 MNHEY and CDR2 SMNVEV (reference sequence). Trimming took 5 bases from V and 6 from J, leaving 11 bases between them. The CDR3 has 13 residues. The CDR3 DNA reads as TGTGCCAGCAGTCCGGACTGGGTCAATGAGCAGTTCTTC. Amino acids: CASSPDWVNEQFF.

This clone came up a few times. The CDR3 protein is CASSPKGQGWREQYF. The CDR3 DNA reads as TGTGCCAGCAGCCCAAAGGGACAGGGGTGGCGCGAGCAGTACTTC. The J gene is TRBJ2-7, the V gene TRBV6-6, with TRBD1 matching 10 bases. V lost 6 bases, J lost 6 bases, and 11 bases stayed unmatched. Germline loops: CDR1 MNHNY, CDR2 SVGAGI (reference sequence). The CDR3 extends over 15 amino acids.

The table lists this clone with a count of one. The chain carries TRBV27 and TRBJ2-1; D possibly corresponds to TRBD1 (6 bases). V lost 5 bases and J lost 6, with 14 bases in between. The V gene's germline CDR1 is MNHEY and CDR2 SMNVEV (reference sequence). This CDR3 is 14 amino acids long. The DNA for the CDR3 is TGTGCCAGCAGTCCCGGGACAAGAGGCAATGAGCAGTTCTTC. The encoded protein is CASSPGTRGNEQFF.

This rearrangement joins TRBV7-8 to TRBJ2-3, with TRBD2 as a possible D gene (6 bases). The CDR3 is 16 residues long. Per the germline V gene, CDR1 is SGHVS and CDR2 is FQNEAQ. Trimming pared 5 bases from V and 4 bases from J, leaving 19 bases between. CDR3 loop: CASSDTASVRADTQYF. The CDR3, as DNA: TGTGCCAGCAGCGATACCGCTAGCGTCAGGGCAGATACGCAGTATTTT.

The DNA of the CDR3 is TGCGCCAGCAGCTTGGCTGTGCAACGGGACACTGAAGCTTTCTTT. Its protein is CASSLAVQRDTEAFF. This rearrangement joins TRBV5-1 to TRBJ1-1; D remains ambiguous. V was shortened by 0 bases and J by 3 bases, with 12 bases between the two germline ends. The germline V gene encodes CDR1 SGHRS and CDR2 YFSETQ. This CDR3 region has 15 residues.

The rearrangement uses TRBV7-9 and TRBJ2-7; the match to TRBD1 covers 7 bases. The CDR3 sequence is 14 residues long. The V and J ends lost 5 bases and 3 bases, in that order; junction bases with no gene match: 7. Germline CDR1 is SEHNR and CDR2 is FQNEAQ (reference sequence). This chain's CDR3 is CASSARTGLYEQYF. CDR3 bases: TGTGCCAGCAGCGCACGGACAGGCCTCTACGAGCAGTACTTC.

The V and J genes are TRBV11-2 and TRBJ1-1; D is perhaps TRBD1 (5 bases). Trimming removed 4 bases from V and 3 bases from J, with 9 bases in between. The CDR3 totals 13 residues. CDR1 is SGHAT and CDR2 is FQNNGV in the germline V gene. Here the CDR3 reads CASSSPTDTEAFF. The CDR3 DNA sequence: TGTGCCAGCAGCTCGCCGACAGACACTGAAGCTTTCTTT.

V usage is TRBV2 and J usage is TRBJ1-2; 9 positions match TRBD1. CDR3 length: 17 amino acids. Germline CDR1 and CDR2: SNHLY and FYNNEI. With V trimmed by 5 bases and J by 0 bases, 10 bases remained unmatched. CDR3 amino acids: CASSSGTGRGTNYGYTF. Here the CDR3 DNA reads TGTGCCAGCAGTTCTGGGACAGGGCGGGGGACTAACTATGGCTACACCTTC.

The chain uses TRBV13 and TRBJ1-6; 10 bases line up with TRBD1. V lost 5 bases to trimming and J lost 7 bases; unmatched junction nucleotides: 11. The CDR3 is 17 residues long. Germline V gene data show CDR1 as PRHDT and CDR2 as FYEKMQ (reference sequence). This CDR3 is CASSLSGDRGPNSPLHF. In nucleotides, the CDR3 is TGTGCCAGCAGCCTCAGTGGGGACAGGGGACCAAATTCACCCCTCCACTTT.

The table lists this clone with a count of one. The V call is TRBV4-1, the J call TRBJ2-7; the D is unclear. This CDR3 region has 13 residues. The V gene's germline CDR1 is MGHRA and CDR2 YSYEKL. Trimming shortened V by 2 bases and J by 3 bases, and 8 bases separated the two germline ends. This CDR3 is CASSQTRYYEQYF. In DNA, the CDR3 is TGCGCCAGCAGCCAAACCCGGTACTACGAGCAGTACTTC.

The genes are TRBV13 and TRBJ1-2, with a weak D call TRBD1 (5 bases). This CDR3 has 15 residues. Germline assignment: CDR1 PRHDT and CDR2 FYEKMQ (reference sequence). Trimming took 5 bases from V and 10 from J, leaving 23 bases between them. The CDR3 loop reads CASSAGLYPENYYTF. Written as DNA, the CDR3 is TGTGCCAGCAGCGCGGGACTTTACCCCGAAAACTACTACACCTTC.

The CDR3 bases are TGTGCCAGCAGTCCCGCAGGGGGAGGCCACGAGCAGTACTTC. It is translated as CASSPAGGGHEQYF. V is TRBV27 and J is TRBJ2-7; D perhaps matches TRBD1 (7 bases). This CDR3 spans 14 amino acids. The germline gives CDR1 MNHEY, CDR2 SMNVEV (reference sequence). Trimming removed 5 bases at V and 5 bases at J, with 16 bases between.